This T cell receptor beta chain was sequenced for a study of beta chain features in type 1 diabetes. Whole-study results and caveats: Amplification by PCR could prefer shorter templates, with the same effect in patients and controls.

The CDR3 has 15 residues. Germline lookup yields CDR1 SGHVS and CDR2 FNYEAQ. V was clipped by 1 base and J by 5 bases, with 13 bases between them. Expressed TCRB transcripts were sequenced because the entire RNA isolate underwent reverse transcription. Samples of naive, central memory and regulatory T cells yielded a mean of about 3.7 million reads. Only in-frame clones appear in the TCRdb table, and some are missing; sequencing was by immunoSEQ multiplex PCR. The sample records 300,000 to 350,000 clones, around 20% being singletons. Comment on this clone: Its antigen remains unidentified.

The genes are TRBV7-6 and TRBJ2-3; D is perhaps TRBD2 (5 bases). The sample taken for sequencing was naive CD4+ T cells from blood. The receptor was isolated from a woman between 18 and 29 years old in good health. DNA of the CDR3: TGTGCCAGCAGCTTAGGCGTGGGAGTAGTAGATACGCAGTATTTT. Encoded protein: CASSLGVGVVDTQYF.